The 21 T cell receptor beta chains reported below all come from one sample, sequenced in a study of blood T cell repertoires in COVID-19. The data were produced by immunoSEQ multiplex PCR, yet TCRdb's version contains in-frame clones alone and is incomplete. The sample has 65,000 to 100,000 clones, 70% to 90% seen once. Sequencing was carried out using peripheral blood. The receptors stem from a woman at least 80 years old with acute or convalescent COVID-19.

Remarks on this clone: Other DNA sequences in the same sample also yield this CDR3. CDR3 region: CASSVELAGGWNEQFF. CDR3 coding DNA: TGTGCCAGCAGCGTAGAACTAGCGGGAGGGTGGAATGAGCAGTTCTTC. The chain is built from TRBV9 and TRBJ2-1; TRBD2 aligns across 13 bases. In germline, CDR1 is SGDLS, CDR2 YYNGEE. This CDR3 has 16 residues. With 0 bases clipped from V and 7 bases from J, the junction kept 4 bases outside the gene matches.

The V call is TRBV24-1, the J call TRBJ2-3; D unresolved. Germline V gene data show CDR1 as KGHDR and CDR2 as SFDVKD. V was trimmed by 4 bases and J by 6 bases, leaving 10 bases between them. This CDR3 contains 13 residues. As DNA, the CDR3 is TGTGCCACCAGTGAGCCCCCGCGTGATACGCAGTATTTT. Protein: CATSEPPRDTQYF.

V usage is TRBV6-7 and J usage is TRBJ2-3; D is unresolved. TRBV6-7 carries the ORF label, with uncertain function. Trimming took 7 bases from V and 2 from J, leaving 4 bases between them. The CDR3 contains 11 residues. The CDR3 nucleotides are TGTGCCAGCATCAACACAGATACGCAGTATTTT. It codes for CASINTDTQYF.

This chain connects TRBV7-2 to TRBJ2-2; 8 nucleotides line up with TRBD1. Germline V gene data show CDR1 as SGHTA and CDR2 as FQGNSA. J gave up 6 bases and V 6 bases, and 6 bases lay outside the gene matches. The CDR3 length is 14 residues. The CDR3 sequence: CASSVDRAAGELFF. The CDR3 DNA follows: TGTGCCAGCAGTGTGGACAGGGCGGCCGGGGAGCTGTTTTTT.

This chain connects TRBV19 to TRBJ1-2, with D unresolved. With 9 bases removed from V and 5 bases from J, the gap between germline ends came to 13 bases. Germline CDR1 and CDR2: LNHDA and SQIVND (reference sequence). The CDR3 runs to 12 residues. The CDR3 region is CASAPRIYGYTF. For the CDR3, the DNA is TGTGCCAGCGCGCCCAGGATTTATGGCTACACCTTC. Combining the CDR3 with reference TRBV19 and TRBJ1-2 gives the whole variable domain DGGITQSPKYLFRKEGQNVTLSCEQNLNHDAMYWYRQDPGQGLRLIYYSQIVNDFQKGDIAEGYSVSREKKESFPLTVTSAQKNPTAFYLCASAPRIYGYTFGSGTRLTVV.

The chain couples TRBV23-1 to TRBJ2-7; 7 bases line up with TRBD1. TRBV23-1 is an ORF, with its function uncertain. This CDR3 has 17 residues. J gave up 3 bases and V 1 base, and 12 bases lay outside the gene matches. The CDR3 protein is CASSQLTPGTVYYEQYF. The DNA of the CDR3 is TGCGCCAGCAGTCAATTAACACCCGGGACAGTGTACTACGAGCAGTACTTC.

The chain is built from TRBV9 and TRBJ1-6; D is possibly TRBD1 (5 bases). The V end was cut by 2 bases, the J end by 9 bases, with 9 bases between. Germline V lookup: CDR1 SGDLS, CDR2 YYNGEE. This CDR3 spans 13 amino acids. This chain's CDR3 is CASSVGGSSPLHF. CDR3 bases: TGTGCCAGCAGCGTCGGGGGTAGTTCACCCCTCCACTTT.

This clone has only one observation. The V call is TRBV10-2, the J call TRBJ1-1, with D hard to call. The CDR3 totals 12 residues. Germline V lookup: CDR1 WSHSY, CDR2 SAAADI. V lost 0 bases to trimming and J lost 6 bases, with 5 bases between them. Here the CDR3 reads CASSESRAEAFF. The CDR3 nucleotides are TGCGCCAGCAGTGAGTCGAGAGCTGAAGCTTTCTTT.

The chain links TRBV30 to TRBJ2-3; 8 nucleotides line up with TRBD2. The germline CDR1 and CDR2 sequences are GTSNPN and SVGIG (reference sequence). V shed 2 bases, J shed 5 bases, and the junction held 3 bases outside the gene matches. The CDR3 has 13 residues. CDR3 coding DNA: TGTGCCTGGAGTATCCTAGCGGGAGATACGCAGTATTTT. The encoded protein is CAWSILAGDTQYF.

The V gene is TRBV19, the J gene TRBJ1-1; 9 bases align to TRBD1. CDR1 and CDR2 (germline): LNHDA, SQIVND (reference sequence). J gave up 5 bases and V 10 bases, and 17 bases lay outside the gene matches. The CDR3 length is 16 residues. The CDR3 bases are TGTGCCACTTTGGGGGTTCAACAGGGGGCTAGTACTGAAGCTTTCTTT. This sequence encodes CATLGVQQGASTEAFF.

The genes are TRBV11-2 and TRBJ2-2; D is uncertain. Germline CDR1 is SGHAT and CDR2 is FQNNGV. CDR3 size: 13 residues. V was pared by 5 bases and J by 4 bases, with 8 bases between. CDR3 sequence (DNA): TGTGCCAGCAGCAGGAGTTTCACCGGGGAGCTGTTTTTT. The encoded protein is CASSRSFTGELFF.

This clone appeared once. The gene calls are TRBV19 and TRBJ1-1; D remains ambiguous. CDR1 is LNHDA and CDR2 is SQIVND in the germline V gene (reference sequence). Between the trimmed V and J ends, which lost 8 bases and 4 bases, there was a span of 17 bases. The CDR3 has 14 amino acids. CDR3 protein: CASSPLGSVTEAFF. DNA for the CDR3: TGTGCCAGTTCCCCTCTGGGGAGCGTCACTGAAGCTTTCTTT.

This chain links TRBV6-5 with TRBJ2-2; D call uncertain. Between the trimmed V and J ends, which lost 5 bases and 6 bases, there was a span of 13 bases. Germline CDR1 and CDR2: MNHEY and SVGAGI. This CDR3 region has 14 residues. In nucleotides, the CDR3 is TGTGCCAGCAGTAGAGAAGCGTATTCCGGGGAGCTGTTTTTT. Protein product: CASSREAYSGELFF.

The chain links TRBV2 to TRBJ1-5, with 7 bases lining up with TRBD1. The germline gives CDR1 SNHLY, CDR2 FYNNEI. With 7 bases clipped from V and 0 bases from J, the junction kept 6 bases outside the gene matches. CDR3 length: 15 amino acids. This CDR3 is CASTLTGLSNQPQHF. The CDR3 coding sequence is TGTGCCAGCACTCTGACAGGGCTTAGCAATCAGCCCCAGCATTTT.

The chain has TRBV4-2 and TRBJ1-2; unclear D gene. Trimming took 0 bases from V and 5 from J, leaving 13 bases between them. Germline lookup yields CDR1 LGHNA and CDR2 YNFKEQ. This CDR3 comprises 15 residues. CDR3 sequence (DNA): TGTGCCAGCAGCCAAGATTGGCTTTCTCCGTATGGCTACACCTTC. It encodes CASSQDWLSPYGYTF.

The CDR3 nucleotides are TGTGCCAGCTTTTCGACAGGGGGCGCTTTCACCGGGGAGCTGTTTTTT. It yields the protein CASFSTGGAFTGELFF. The chain employs TRBV18 and TRBJ2-2, with 10 bases aligning to TRBD1. This CDR3 is built from 16 residues. V dropped 7 bases and J dropped 4; count of bases not matched to a gene: 9. Looked up from germline, CDR1 is KGHSH and CDR2 is LQKENI.

V gene TRBV18 combines with J gene TRBJ2-2; 9 positions agree with TRBD1. This CDR3 region has 14 residues. With 6 bases clipped from V and 6 bases from J, the junction kept 5 bases outside the gene matches. Germline CDR1 is KGHSH and CDR2 is LQKENI. Written as DNA, the CDR3 is TGTGCCAGCTCCGGACAGGGGCGTCCCGGGGAGCTGTTTTTT. Its translation: CASSGQGRPGELFF.

The chain is built from TRBV18 and TRBJ2-1; 8 nucleotides agree with TRBD2. CDR1 KGHSH and CDR2 LQKENI come from the germline V gene. Unmatched junction bases numbered 5, after V lost 2 bases and J lost 2 bases. The CDR3 is 16 residues long. CDR3 nucleotide sequence: TGTGCCAGCTCACCATTCGGAGCGGGGGCCTACAATGAGCAGTTCTTC. It encodes CASSPFGAGAYNEQFF.

V gene TRBV4-1 combines with J gene TRBJ1-2; D is unclear. V was cut by 1 base and J by 4 bases, with 10 bases left in between. Germline loops: CDR1 MGHRA, CDR2 YSYEKL. The CDR3 covers 14 residues. CDR3: CASSQAPEIYGYTF. In DNA, the CDR3 is TGCGCCAGCAGCCAAGCCCCAGAAATCTATGGCTACACCTTC.

V gene TRBV7-6 combines with J gene TRBJ2-3, with D perhaps TRBD2 (5 bases). The CDR3 is made up of 16 amino acids. Germline V gene lookup returns CDR1 SGHVS and CDR2 FNYEAQ. Trimming shortened V by 1 base and J by 1 base, and 12 bases separated the two germline ends. The CDR3 coding sequence is TGTGCCAGCAGCTTAGGGCCGATGGAGGGCACAGATACGCAGTATTTT. This encodes CASSLGPMEGTDTQYF.

The chain links TRBV5-8 to TRBJ1-5, with D tentatively TRBD1 (5 bases). This CDR3 is built from 15 residues. The germline V gene encodes CDR1 SGHTS and CDR2 YDEGEE. V lost 4 bases to trimming and J lost 1 base, with 12 bases between them. Here the CDR3 DNA reads TGTGCCAGCAGCCGGGGGGGTTTGAGCAATCAGCCCCAGCATTTT. Protein product: CASSRGGLSNQPQHF.